Listed here is a single TCR beta chain. What it recognizes is unknown. TCRdb processed the reads anew with MiXCR; each CDR3 protein has one entry. The table shows hundreds of thousands of distinct CDR3 sequences, with around 35% occurring only once. The germline V gene has CDR1 SGHDT and CDR2 YYEEEE. V lost 4 bases, J lost 2 bases, and 11 bases lay in between. The CDR3 length is 14 residues. The sample is drawn from a study of T cell repertoires in cytomegalovirus infection. At the level of the study: Use of recently identified HLA-C-restricted and well-studied HLA-B-restricted CMV epitopes was part of the study. Public TCR beta signatures provided an indication of both CMV infection and a matching HLA type.

The study's findings and limits: Using cumulative public TCR beta family frequency, the authors identified those who carried CMV together with the relevant HLA.

The input for sequencing was cultured PBMCs, taken from culture after CMV antigen stimulation. The receptor's source is a human donor in good health (CMV status not recorded). Some clones in this sample may be carry-over from other donors' samples. V and J are TRBV5-6 and TRBJ2-3; no clear D gene. For the CDR3, the DNA is TGTGCCAGCAGCACTCCTTTATCCACAGATACGCAGTATTTT. It translates to CASSTPLSTDTQYF.